Following are 20 T cell receptor beta chains from one sample sequenced in a study of blood T cell repertoires in COVID-19. Assay: immunoSEQ multiplex PCR; the TCRdb copy retains only in-frame clones and omits some. The profile shows 210,000 or so clones, 80% of them singletons. The sample comprised PBMCs or T cells enriched from blood (not recorded which). Receptors were obtained from a woman in her 40s with acute COVID-19.

This sequence joins TRBV6-5 and TRBJ1-5, with 8 bases that match TRBD1. Unmatched junction bases numbered 13, after V lost 11 bases and J lost 7 bases. Looked up from germline, CDR1 is MNHEY and CDR2 is SVGAGI. The CDR3 loop spans 14 amino acids. This CDR3 reads CAAMGQGASQPQHF. Written as DNA, the CDR3 is TGTGCCGCCATGGGGCAGGGGGCGTCGCAGCCCCAGCATTTT.

The CDR3 sequence is CASSDGGLAGVPNEQFF. CDR3 bases: TGTGCCAGCAGTGACGGTGGACTAGCGGGAGTCCCCAATGAGCAGTTCTTC. The chain uses TRBV2 and TRBJ2-1; 13 positions agree with TRBD2. The CDR3 consists of 17 residues. The germline V gene has CDR1 SNHLY and CDR2 FYNNEI. Trimming removed 3 bases from V and 6 bases from J; junction bases left unmatched: 8.

The rearrangement uses TRBV6-5 and TRBJ2-7, with 8 bases aligning to TRBD1. Germline-derived CDR1 and CDR2 are MNHEY and SVGAGI. The J segment lost 2 bases and the V segment lost 5 bases, leaving 5 bases of the junction unmatched. CDR3 length equals 14 residues. For the CDR3, the DNA is TGTGCCAGCAGTCTCGGGACAGGAGCCTACGAGCAGTACTTC. As protein: CASSLGTGAYEQYF.

This chain uses TRBV5-4 with TRBJ1-1, with 7 nucleotides matching TRBD1. CDR1 is SGHNT and CDR2 is YYREEE in the germline V gene (reference sequence). This CDR3 spans 14 amino acids. The V segment lost 3 bases and the J segment 6 bases; nucleotides outside the gene matches: 8. The CDR3 reads CASSSRQGRAEAFF. For the CDR3, the DNA is TGTGCCAGCAGCTCGAGACAGGGTCGGGCTGAAGCTTTCTTT.

The chain has TRBV2 and TRBJ2-7, with 10 positions matching TRBD1. Germline V gene data show CDR1 as SNHLY and CDR2 as FYNNEI. The CDR3 is 15 amino acids. Germline trimming cut 6 bases from V and 4 bases from J; bases unmatched to any gene: 9. The DNA of the CDR3 is TGTGCCAGCAGCTTTGGACAGGGGGGATCTTACGAGCAGTACTTC. It specifies CASSFGQGGSYEQYF.

The rearrangement links TRBV19 to TRBJ2-5; TRBD1 matches 9 bases. V dropped 3 bases and J dropped 2; count of bases not matched to a gene: 7. The CDR3 spans 16 residues. CDR1 is LNHDA and CDR2 is SQIVND in the germline V gene (reference sequence). This chain's CDR3 is CASSIGTGGNQETQYF. In DNA form, the CDR3 reads TGTGCCAGTAGTATTGGTACAGGGGGCAATCAAGAGACCCAGTACTTC.

V and J are TRBV5-4 and TRBJ2-5, with a possible D match to TRBD1 (5 bases). Germline CDR1 is SGHNT and CDR2 is YYREEE (reference sequence). Deletions cut 1 base from V and 2 bases from J, with 12 bases between. This CDR3 has 15 amino acids. DNA of the CDR3: TGTGCCAGCAGCTTGATCCAGGGCAATCAAGAGACCCAGTACTTC. This translates into CASSLIQGNQETQYF. The full variable domain, rest sourced from reference TRBV5-4 and TRBJ2-5, is ETGVTQSPTHLIKTRGQQVTLRCSSQSGHNTVSWYQQALGQGPQFIFQYYREEENGRGNFPPRFSGLQFPNYSSELNVNALELDDSALYLCASSLIQGNQETQYFGPGTRLLVL.

V gene TRBV19 combines with J gene TRBJ2-3; TRBD1 aligns across 12 bases. The germline V gene encodes CDR1 LNHDA and CDR2 SQIVND (reference sequence). V shed 5 bases, J shed 4 bases, and the junction held 7 bases outside the gene matches. This CDR3 has 16 amino acids. CDR3 DNA sequence: TGTGCCAGTAGTTTTTCCGGGACAGGGGGCTCAGATACGCAGTATTTT. It encodes CASSFSGTGGSDTQYF. The full variable domain, in which reference TRBV19 and TRBJ2-3 provide the parts outside the CDR3, is DGGITQSPKYLFRKEGQNVTLSCEQNLNHDAMYWYRQDPGQGLRLIYYSQIVNDFQKGDIAEGYSVSREKKESFPLTVTSAQKNPTAFYLCASSFSGTGGSDTQYFGPGTRLTVL.

The chain has TRBV6-5 and TRBJ2-7; weak D call: TRBD2 (5 bases). Trimming cost V 0 bases and J 7 bases, with 16 bases left between them. Germline V gene lookup returns CDR1 MNHEY and CDR2 SVGAGI. CDR3 length equals 15 residues. The CDR3 DNA reads as TGTGCCAGCAGTTACTCTGGCGTGGGAGAAGGGGAGCAGTACTTC. Translated, it gives CASSYSGVGEGEQYF.

The chain carries TRBV18 and TRBJ2-4, with TRBD2 identical over 11 bases. The CDR3 has 20 residues. Losses at the gene ends were 3 bases for V and 1 base for J; bases not matched to a gene: 14. Germline CDR1 and CDR2: KGHSH and LQKENI. The CDR3 reads CASSPPYSGGAVSAKNIQYF. CDR3 sequence (DNA): TGTGCCAGCTCACCTCCCTATAGCGGGGGGGCCGTGTCGGCCAAAAACATTCAGTACTTC.

J is TRBJ2-7 and V is TRBV27; 7 bases agree with TRBD1. V was pared by 6 bases and J by 0 bases, with 8 bases of the junction left unmatched. Per germline, CDR1 MNHEY and CDR2 SMNVEV (reference sequence). The CDR3 has 15 amino acids. CDR3 region: CASRPGGSSSYEQYF. For the CDR3, the DNA is TGTGCCAGCAGACCAGGGGGTTCCTCCTCCTACGAGCAGTACTTC.

The chain recombines TRBV28 with TRBJ2-7; TRBD2 is a possible D gene (6 bases). The CDR3 loop spans 16 amino acids. V dropped 3 bases and J dropped 2 bases, with 17 bases sitting between them. The germline V gene encodes CDR1 MDHEN and CDR2 SYDVKM. Here the CDR3 DNA reads TGTGCCAGCAGTTTCGATGCGCTAGCGCTCCCCTACGAGCAGTACTTC. It codes for CASSFDALALPYEQYF.

This clone was recorded only once. V is TRBV6-5 and J is TRBJ1-2, with 7 nucleotides matching TRBD1. The V gene end was trimmed by 6 bases and the J gene end by 2 bases; junction bases not matched to a gene: 6. CDR3 length: 14 residues. Germline V CDR1 and CDR2: MNHEY, SVGAGI. The CDR3 loop is CASSATGRNYGYTF. CDR3 nucleotides: TGTGCCAGCAGCGCGACAGGGCGAAACTATGGCTACACCTTC.

The chain is built from TRBV3-1 (or the pseudogene TRBV3-2) and TRBJ2-7; weak D call: TRBD2 (6 bases). The CDR3 length is 12 residues. Trimming removed 4 bases at V and 4 bases at J, with 8 bases between. CDR1 and CDR2 from the germline V gene are LGHDT and YNNKEL (reference sequence). The CDR3 sequence is CASSRGVYEQYF. The CDR3 DNA is TGTGCCAGCAGCCGGGGGGTATACGAGCAGTACTTC.

The table lists this clone with a count of one. V gene TRBV27 combines with J gene TRBJ1-2; D remains ambiguous. Germline V gene sequence: CDR1 MNHEY, CDR2 SMNVEV (reference sequence). V lost 4 bases to trimming and J lost 0 bases, with 15 bases between them. The CDR3 is 16 residues long. The CDR3 region is CASSWAPRVSNYGYTF. CDR3 coding DNA: TGTGCCAGCAGTTGGGCCCCGAGAGTCTCTAACTATGGCTACACCTTC.

This clone has a single count. The chain couples TRBV30 to TRBJ2-5; TRBD1 agrees at 7 bases. Germline V gene data show CDR1 as GTSNPN and CDR2 as SVGIG (reference sequence). Trimming cost V 3 bases and J 5 bases; bases outside gene matches: 12. This CDR3 is 15 amino acids long. The CDR3 spells CAWSLTGALYETQYF. The CDR3 DNA is TGTGCCTGGAGCCTTACAGGGGCCCTTTATGAGACCCAGTACTTC.

The chain is built from TRBV7-2 and TRBJ1-5, with 7 positions matching TRBD1. Germline CDR1 is SGHTA and CDR2 is FQGNSA. The CDR3 is 14 residues long. Losses at the gene ends were 4 bases for V and 9 bases for J; bases not matched to a gene: 9. CDR3: CASSSRQGKWPQHF. DNA for the CDR3: TGTGCCAGCAGCTCTAGACAGGGAAAGTGGCCCCAGCATTTT. The entire variable domain, with the rest obtained from reference TRBV7-2 and TRBJ1-5, is as follows: GAGVSQSPSNKVTEKGKDVELRCDPISGHTALYWYRQSLGQGLEFLIYFQGNSAPDKSGLPSDRFSAERTGGSVSTLTIQRTQQEDSAVYLCASSSRQGKWPQHFGDGTRLSIL.

V usage is TRBV15 and J usage is TRBJ2-5, with D maybe TRBD2 (5 bases). The CDR3 sequence is 14 residues long. CDR1 and CDR2 (germline): LNHNV, YYDKDF (reference sequence). V lost 5 bases, J lost 2 bases, and 12 bases lay in between. CDR3 in DNA: TGTGCCACCAGCGGCCGGGGTAATCAAGAGACCCAGTACTTC. Translation gives CATSGRGNQETQYF. Filled out from reference TRBV15 and TRBJ2-5, the complete variable domain reads DAMVIQNPRYQVTQFGKPVTLSCSQTLNHNVMYWYQQKSSQAPKLLFHYYDKDFNNEADTPDNFQSRRPNTSFCFLDIRSPGLGDTAMYLCATSGRGNQETQYFGPGTRLLVL.

This chain connects TRBV9 to TRBJ2-7; D may be TRBD1 (6 bases). The germline V gene has CDR1 SGDLS and CDR2 YYNGEE. Trimming pared 4 bases from V and 2 bases from J, leaving 10 bases between. This CDR3 is 13 amino acids long. Written as DNA, the CDR3 is TGTGCCAGCAGCCGGGACACTACCTACGAGCAGTACTTC. This encodes CASSRDTTYEQYF.

The gene calls are TRBV10-3 and TRBJ2-7; weak D call: TRBD2 (5 bases). The CDR3 consists of 13 residues. Germline CDR1 and CDR2: ENHRY and SYGVKD. The V end was cut by 1 base, the J end by 5 bases, with 9 bases between. The chain's CDR3 is CAISEWLANEQYF. The CDR3 DNA sequence: TGTGCCATCAGTGAGTGGCTAGCCAACGAGCAGTACTTC.